This T cell receptor beta chain was obtained from a study of T cell responses to AZD1222 COVID-19 vaccine. Study summary: Second-dose schedules of about 4 or about 12 weeks were combined. The study's findings and limits: Clonal diversity was possibly underestimated, and the donors were mostly white British, with more females.

The CDR3 loop spans 15 amino acids. Trimming removed 3 bases from V and 3 bases from J; junction bases left unmatched: 4. Germline CDR1 reads SGDLS; CDR2 reads YYNGEE. Points on this clone: The target antigen is unknown.

Produced via immunoSEQ multiplex PCR; TCRdb's table is partial and in-frame only. The data show 100,000 to 150,000 clones, about nine tenths seen once. This TCR was recovered from an adult in good health. The chain employs TRBV9 and TRBJ2-7; 12 bases are a match to TRBD1. The material was peripheral blood, obtained on day 0 of AZD1222 vaccination. CDR3 in amino acids: CASSGGTGGFYEQYF. For the CDR3, the DNA is TGTGCCAGCAGCGGCGGGACAGGGGGCTTCTACGAGCAGTACTTC.